Sequencing of this T cell receptor (beta chain) was carried out in a study of T-cell memory formation after mild COVID-19 (dated by TCRdb to 2020 to 2023). About the study as a whole: TCR sequence clusters from the two donors were largely donor specific. Longitudinal TCRalpha and TCRbeta repertoire sequencing tracked T-cell clones expanding and contracting after mild COVID-19 in two donors. The cohort was made up of two young adult volunteers, one female and one male, who were previously healthy.

Points the paper makes about the study in general: Some responding clones were detected in pre-infection memory, suggesting pre-existing cross-reactive memory T cells joined the SARS-CoV-2 response. Balanced CD4/CD8 phenotypes were observed for clones contracting from day 15 to 85, whereas a bias towards CD4+ was observed for a second wave of clones expanding from day 15 to 37. The second-wave clones that peaked on day 37 were not confirmed to be SARS-CoV-2 specific. The study included only a couple of mild cases, and larger cohorts that include severe cases with pre-infection samples were judged to be necessary. Contracting CD4+ clones turned up mainly in the CM and EM memory subsets, whereas EMRA was where CD8+ clones were enriched.

Comment on this clonotype: What this receptor recognizes is not known. Per-nucleotide qualities are absent, and no much larger clonotype sits a single base away.

V and J are trimmed by 6 bases and 10 bases, and the gene matches miss 7 bases of the junction. CDR1 and CDR2, per the germline V gene, are KGHSH and LQKENI. Reading from cysteine to phenylalanine, the CDR3 counts 13 amino acids. The only DNA kept is the CDR3, 39 bases in frame from the first base. PBMCs were isolated by Ficoll-Paque density gradient centrifugation. Sequenced using an Illumina NovaSeq 6000. TCRalpha and TCRbeta cDNA libraries were built by 5'RACE with constant-segment primers, adding sample barcodes and unique molecular identifiers. RNA was extracted from every sample with Trizol reagent. The libraries were amplified in two PCR steps, and the second step added a second sample barcode and Illumina TruSeq adapters. Sequencing of libraries was performed on an Illumina NovaSeq with 2 x 150 bp paired-end reads. Per the authors' processing: With migec v1.2.7, reads were demultiplexed and then collapsed into UMI-guided consensus sequences. Using mixcr v2.1.11, UMI consensuses were aligned to TRA and TRB V and J templates and then assembled into clonotypes. A clonotype was counted as expanded or contracted only if both edgeR and NoisET called the change significant, with noise models trained on biological replicates. edgeR calls used a false discovery rate-adjusted p below 0.01 and a log2 fold-change threshold of 1. As an exploratory analysis of dynamics, PCA with hierarchical clustering was applied to max-normalized trajectories of the 1000 most abundant clonotypes. Separately sequenced CD4+ and CD8+ repertoires were used to assign a CD4 or CD8 phenotype to each responding clone. The raw public data were reprocessed by TCRdb itself: fastp quality trimming at Q25, MiXCR clonotype calling, in-frame beta chains only. Rows with one shared CDR3 protein collapse into an entry with the most common genes and DNA. These V and J calls are TCRdb output, not the study's own analysis. In this sample the table shows fewer than 350,000 distinct CDR3 sequences, 8% to 10% of which occur a single time. The ten largest clones take up 22% of the sample.

The source of this sequence is a man younger than 35 who had mild COVID-19 (a few samples of this study predate the infection). The sample titles of this study are shuffled in the database, so cell type and time point are left out; the donor was told from shared clones. Rearrangement joined TRBV18 to TRBJ2-1; 9 junctional bases match TRBD2. Sequences were obtained from PBMCs or a T cell subset sorted from them (not recorded which). CDR3 protein: CASSGASGDEQFF. Here is the DNA: TGTGCCAGCTCGGGCGCTAGCGGGGACGAGCAGTTCTTC.